This T cell receptor beta chain was observed in a study of OX40 agonist ivuxolimab in advanced cancers. The V gene's germline CDR1 is LNHDA and CDR2 SQIVND (reference sequence). The V gene lost 4 bases and the J gene lost 7 bases, with 13 bases spanning the gap. The length of the CDR3 is 13 residues. Profiling relied on immunoSEQ multiplex PCR, and the TCRdb table lists in-frame clones only, not all of them. The profile shows fewer than 90,000 clones, around nine tenths of them singletons. The sequence was collected from an adult with an advanced solid tumor such as melanoma, head and neck, liver or kidney cancer. The chain combines TRBV19 with TRBJ1-2; D remains unclear. The material was CD4+ or CD8+ T cells sorted from blood, obtained in a trial of the OX40 agonist ivuxolimab. CDR3 in amino acids: CASSRDPVGGYTF. The CDR3 bases are TGTGCCAGTAGTAGAGACCCGGTAGGTGGCTACACCTTC. Looking up the rest from reference TRBV19 and TRBJ1-2 gives the full variable domain: DGGITQSPKYLFRKEGQNVTLSCEQNLNHDAMYWYRQDPGQGLRLIYYSQIVNDFQKGDIAEGYSVSREKKESFPLTVTSAQKNPTAFYLCASSRDPVGGYTFGSGTRLTVV.